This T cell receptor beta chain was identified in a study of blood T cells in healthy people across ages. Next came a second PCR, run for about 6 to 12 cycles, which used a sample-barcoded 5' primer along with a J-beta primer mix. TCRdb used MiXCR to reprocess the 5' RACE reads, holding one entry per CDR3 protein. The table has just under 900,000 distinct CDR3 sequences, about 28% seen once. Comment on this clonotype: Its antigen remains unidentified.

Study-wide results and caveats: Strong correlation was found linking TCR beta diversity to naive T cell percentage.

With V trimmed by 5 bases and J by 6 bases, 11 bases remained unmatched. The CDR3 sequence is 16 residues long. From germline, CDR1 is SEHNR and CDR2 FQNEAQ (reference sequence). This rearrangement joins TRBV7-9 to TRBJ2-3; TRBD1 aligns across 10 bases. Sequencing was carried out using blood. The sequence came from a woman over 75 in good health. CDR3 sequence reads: CASSPETGGVFDTQYF. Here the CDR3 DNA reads TGTGCCAGCAGCCCAGAGACAGGGGGCGTTTTTGATACGCAGTATTTT.